This TCR beta chain was sequenced for a study of cytotoxic CD8 clonotypes in ibrutinib-treated CLL. Overall study context: Among the patients, about a dozen presented as relapsed/refractory and roughly 14 as treatment-naive; around 18 showed unmutated IGHV.

This clone appeared a few times. TCRdb keeps only in-frame clones here, not all; method: immunoSEQ multiplex PCR. This repertoire shows about 45,000 clones, about 69% found once; its top ten account for around a fifth. Germline loops: CDR1 SGHTA, CDR2 FQGNSA. V was pared by 1 base and J by 2 bases, with 4 bases of the junction left unmatched. The CDR3 runs to 15 residues. Sample: PBMCs, taken after 24 months of ibrutinib treatment. The sequence was collected from a human donor with chronic lymphocytic leukemia. The chain is built from TRBV7-2 and TRBJ1-2, with TRBD1 matching 7 bases. Written as DNA, the CDR3 is TGTGCCAGCAGCTTAGTTGGGGGACAGAACTATGGCTACACCTTC. The encoded protein is CASSLVGGQNYGYTF.